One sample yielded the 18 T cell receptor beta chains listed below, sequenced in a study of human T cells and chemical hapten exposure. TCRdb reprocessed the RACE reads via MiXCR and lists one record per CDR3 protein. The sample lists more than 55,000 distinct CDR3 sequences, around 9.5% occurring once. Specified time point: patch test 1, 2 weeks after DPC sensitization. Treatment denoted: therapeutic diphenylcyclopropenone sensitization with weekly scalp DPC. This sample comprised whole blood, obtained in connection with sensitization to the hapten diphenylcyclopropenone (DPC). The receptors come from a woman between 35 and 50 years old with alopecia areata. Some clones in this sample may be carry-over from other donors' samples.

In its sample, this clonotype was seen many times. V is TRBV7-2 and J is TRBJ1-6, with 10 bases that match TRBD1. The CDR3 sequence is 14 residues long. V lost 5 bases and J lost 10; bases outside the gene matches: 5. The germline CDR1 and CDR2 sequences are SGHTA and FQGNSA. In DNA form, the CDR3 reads TGTGCCAGCAGCCCTGGGACAGGGGTCTCACCCCTCCACTTT. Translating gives CASSPGTGVSPLHF.

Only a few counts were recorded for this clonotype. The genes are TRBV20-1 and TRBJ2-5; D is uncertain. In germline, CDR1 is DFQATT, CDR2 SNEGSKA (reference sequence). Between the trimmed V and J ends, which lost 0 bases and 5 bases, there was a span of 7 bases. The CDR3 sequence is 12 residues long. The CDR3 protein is CSARDRVETQYF. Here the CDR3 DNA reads TGCAGTGCTAGAGACCGGGTGGAGACCCAGTACTTC.

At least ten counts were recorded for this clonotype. The CDR3 coding sequence is TGCGCCAGCAGTGGACAGGCGAACACTGAAGCTTTCTTT. Its protein is CASSGQANTEAFF. The chain joins TRBV10-1 to TRBJ1-1; maybe TRBD1 (6 bases). With 4 bases removed from V and 1 base from J, the gap between germline ends came to 7 bases. CDR1 is WNHNN, CDR2 SYGVQD, per germline (reference sequence). CDR3 length: 13 amino acids.

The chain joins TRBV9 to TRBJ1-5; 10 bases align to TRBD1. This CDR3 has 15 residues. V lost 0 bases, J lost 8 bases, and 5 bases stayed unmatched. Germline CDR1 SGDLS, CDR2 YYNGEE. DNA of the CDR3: TGTGCCAGCAGCGTAGGTGGGACAGGGGCTGAGCCCCAGCATTTT. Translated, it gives CASSVGGTGAEPQHF.

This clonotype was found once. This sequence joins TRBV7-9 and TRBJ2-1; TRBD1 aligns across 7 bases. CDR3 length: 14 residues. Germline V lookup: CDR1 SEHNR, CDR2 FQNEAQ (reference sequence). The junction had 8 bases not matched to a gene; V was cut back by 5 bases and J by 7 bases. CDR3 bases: TGTGCCAGCAGCCCTGACAGGGTAAGGAATGAGCAGTTCTTC. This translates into CASSPDRVRNEQFF. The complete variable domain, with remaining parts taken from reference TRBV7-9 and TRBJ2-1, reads DTGVSQNPRHKITKRGQNVTFRCDPISEHNRLYWYRQTLGQGPEFLTYFQNEAQLEKSRLLSDRFSAERPKGSFSTLEIQRTEQGDSAMYLCASSPDRVRNEQFFGPGTRLTVL.

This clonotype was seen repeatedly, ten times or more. CDR3 residues: CASSKSGETEAFF. CDR3 nucleotide sequence: TGTGCCAGCAGTAAGTCAGGGGAGACTGAAGCTTTCTTT. The chain carries TRBV6-5 and TRBJ1-1; tentative D call: TRBD1 (6 bases). CDR1 and CDR2 from the germline V gene are MNHEY and SVGAGI. The CDR3 runs 13 residues. V gave up 5 bases and J gave up 5 bases, with 12 bases separating them.

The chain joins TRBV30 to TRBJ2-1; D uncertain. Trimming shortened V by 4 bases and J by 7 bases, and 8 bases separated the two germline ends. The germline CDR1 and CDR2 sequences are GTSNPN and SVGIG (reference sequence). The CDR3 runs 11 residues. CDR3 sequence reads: CAWKGRNEQFF. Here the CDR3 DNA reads TGTGCCTGGAAGGGTCGGAATGAGCAGTTCTTC.

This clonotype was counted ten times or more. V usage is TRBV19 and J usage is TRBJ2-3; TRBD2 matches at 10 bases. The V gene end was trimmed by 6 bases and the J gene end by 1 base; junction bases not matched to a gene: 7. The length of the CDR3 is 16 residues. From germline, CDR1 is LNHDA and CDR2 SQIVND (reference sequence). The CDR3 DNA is TGTGCCAGTAGACCTCGAACTAGCGGGGGCACAGATACGCAGTATTTT. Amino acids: CASRPRTSGGTDTQYF.

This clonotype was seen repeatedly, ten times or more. CDR3 nucleotide sequence: TGTGCCAGCAGCAATAGCGGGGGGGCCATCGCAGATACGCAGTATTTT. This encodes CASSNSGGAIADTQYF. This chain connects TRBV7-2 to TRBJ2-3, with 11 bases identical to TRBD2. With V trimmed by 5 bases and J by 4 bases, 8 bases remained unmatched. Per the germline V gene, CDR1 is SGHTA and CDR2 is FQGNSA. The CDR3 consists of 16 residues.

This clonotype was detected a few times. The CDR3 reads CASSLVRGRGEKLFF. The DNA for the CDR3 is TGTGCCAGCAGCTTAGTCCGAGGGAGGGGTGAAAAACTGTTTTTT. The chain has TRBV7-2 and TRBJ1-4; TRBD1 is a possible D gene (5 bases). The ends were cut back, 1 base at V and 7 bases at J, with 13 bases in the middle. The CDR3 has 15 amino acids. Germline V gene lookup returns CDR1 SGHTA and CDR2 FQGNSA.

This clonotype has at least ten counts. The CDR3 DNA reads as TGCGCCAGCAGCCAATCTTTCAGGGCTGACCATTACAATGAGCAGTTCTTC. Its protein product is CASSQSFRADHYNEQFF. V gene TRBV4-1 combines with J gene TRBJ2-1; possible D gene TRBD1, 5 bases. The germline V gene has CDR1 MGHRA and CDR2 YSYEKL. The CDR3 spans 17 residues. Trimming shortened V by 2 bases and J by 4 bases, and 18 bases separated the two germline ends.

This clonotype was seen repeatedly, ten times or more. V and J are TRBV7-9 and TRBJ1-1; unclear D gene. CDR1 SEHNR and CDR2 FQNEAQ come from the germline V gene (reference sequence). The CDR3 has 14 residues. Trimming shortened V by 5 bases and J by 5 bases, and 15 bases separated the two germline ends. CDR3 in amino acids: CASSPFRVGTEAFF. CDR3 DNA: TGTGCCAGCAGCCCTTTCCGGGTTGGGACTGAAGCTTTCTTT.

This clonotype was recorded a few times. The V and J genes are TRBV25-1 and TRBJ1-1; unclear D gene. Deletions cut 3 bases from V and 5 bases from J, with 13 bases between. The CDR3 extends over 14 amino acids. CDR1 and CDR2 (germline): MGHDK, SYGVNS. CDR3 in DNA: TGTGCCAGCAGTGATAGGGTTCCTAATACTGAAGCTTTCTTT. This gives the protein CASSDRVPNTEAFF.

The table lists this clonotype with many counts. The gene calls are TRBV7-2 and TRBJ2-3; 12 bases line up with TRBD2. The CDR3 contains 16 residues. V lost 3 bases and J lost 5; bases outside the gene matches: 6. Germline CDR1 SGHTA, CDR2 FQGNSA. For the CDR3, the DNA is TGTGCCAGCAGCTTCCAGCTAGCGGGGGGGCAAGATACGCAGTATTTT. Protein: CASSFQLAGGQDTQYF.

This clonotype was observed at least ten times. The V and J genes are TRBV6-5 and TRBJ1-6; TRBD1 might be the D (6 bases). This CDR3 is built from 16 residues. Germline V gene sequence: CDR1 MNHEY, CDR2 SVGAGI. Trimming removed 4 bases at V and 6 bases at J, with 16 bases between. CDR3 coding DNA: TGTGCCAGCAGTTCTACAGGGCTGGGGGGTAATTCACCCCTCCACTTT. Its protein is CASSSTGLGGNSPLHF.

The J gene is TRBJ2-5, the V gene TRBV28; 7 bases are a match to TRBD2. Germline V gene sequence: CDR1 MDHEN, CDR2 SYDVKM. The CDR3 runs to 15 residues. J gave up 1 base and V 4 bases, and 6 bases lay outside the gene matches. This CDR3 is CASSSMTSTQETQYF. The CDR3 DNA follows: TGTGCCAGCAGTTCCATGACTAGCACCCAAGAGACCCAGTACTTC.

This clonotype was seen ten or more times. CDR3 in amino acids: CASSTELGDTEAFF. The CDR3 DNA is TGTGCCAGCAGCACTGAACTCGGGGACACTGAAGCTTTCTTT. This sequence joins TRBV12-3 or TRBV12-4 and TRBJ1-1; D gene uncertain. The CDR3 is 14 residues long. Trimming took 6 bases from V and 3 from J, leaving 14 bases between them.

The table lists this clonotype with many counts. Here the CDR3 reads CASSPGASDYGYTF. CDR3 nucleotides: TGTGCCAGCTCACCAGGTGCCAGCGATTATGGCTACACCTTC. The chain links TRBV18 to TRBJ1-2; D not resolved. CDR1 and CDR2 from the germline V gene are KGHSH and LQKENI. The V gene lost 2 bases and the J gene lost 5 bases, with 12 bases spanning the gap. There are 14 residues in the CDR3.